The text below deals with one T cell receptor beta chain. Generated by immunoSEQ multiplex PCR, the TCRdb table keeps only in-frame clones and is missing some. The sample records 470,000 or so clones, roughly nine tenths being singletons. The V gene's germline CDR1 is SGDLS and CDR2 YYNGEE. J lost 4 bases, V lost 0 bases, and 5 bases had no gene match. CDR3 length: 15 residues. The sample is drawn from a study of blood T cell repertoires in COVID-19. The sequenced sample consisted of PBMCs or T cells enriched from blood (not recorded which). The source is a woman aged 18 to 35 with acute COVID-19. The rearrangement links TRBV9 to TRBJ2-5, with TRBD1 matching over 8 bases. The CDR3 nucleotides read TGTGCCAGCAGCGTAGCCGGGACAGGCTTAGAGACCCAGTACTTC. Amino acids: CASSVAGTGLETQYF.